The 3 T cell receptor beta chains listed next were all sequenced from one sample in a study of T cell changes during pregnancy in multiple sclerosis. Profiling relied on immunoSEQ multiplex PCR, and the TCRdb table lists in-frame clones only, not all of them. Of about 40,000 clones in the sample, 92% were seen once. Here the sequenced sample was CD4+ T cells from peripheral blood mononuclear cells, taken before pregnancy. The receptors were sampled from a female donor with multiple sclerosis, enrolled in a pregnancy study.

V gene TRBV6-5 combines with J gene TRBJ2-7, with D possibly TRBD1 on 5 matching bases. Trimming cost V 2 bases and J 11 bases, with 19 bases left between them. The CDR3 extends over 14 amino acids. Germline lookup yields CDR1 MNHEY and CDR2 SVGAGI. The CDR3 sequence: CASSYKAGLTVEYF. CDR3 DNA sequence: TGTGCCAGCAGTTACAAGGCAGGGCTTACGGTGGAGTACTTC.

The chain joins TRBV6-6 to TRBJ2-1; 7 nucleotides agree with TRBD2. Germline V gene data show CDR1 as MNHNY and CDR2 as SVGAGI (reference sequence). Trimming cost V 4 bases and J 9 bases; bases outside gene matches: 9. The CDR3 runs 14 residues. The CDR3 DNA reads TGTGCCAGCAGTTTCGGAACTAGCGCTCGTGAGCAGTTCTTC. Encoded protein: CASSFGTSAREQFF.

The chain joins TRBV15 to TRBJ2-2; 10 bases line up with TRBD2. The junction had 6 bases not matched to a gene; V was cut back by 0 bases and J by 5 bases. Per the germline V gene, CDR1 is LNHNV and CDR2 is YYDKDF (reference sequence). CDR3 length equals 17 residues. DNA for the CDR3: TGTGCCACCAGCAGAGATCGACTAGCGGGTTCAACCGGGGAGCTGTTTTTT. Translation: CATSRDRLAGSTGELFF.